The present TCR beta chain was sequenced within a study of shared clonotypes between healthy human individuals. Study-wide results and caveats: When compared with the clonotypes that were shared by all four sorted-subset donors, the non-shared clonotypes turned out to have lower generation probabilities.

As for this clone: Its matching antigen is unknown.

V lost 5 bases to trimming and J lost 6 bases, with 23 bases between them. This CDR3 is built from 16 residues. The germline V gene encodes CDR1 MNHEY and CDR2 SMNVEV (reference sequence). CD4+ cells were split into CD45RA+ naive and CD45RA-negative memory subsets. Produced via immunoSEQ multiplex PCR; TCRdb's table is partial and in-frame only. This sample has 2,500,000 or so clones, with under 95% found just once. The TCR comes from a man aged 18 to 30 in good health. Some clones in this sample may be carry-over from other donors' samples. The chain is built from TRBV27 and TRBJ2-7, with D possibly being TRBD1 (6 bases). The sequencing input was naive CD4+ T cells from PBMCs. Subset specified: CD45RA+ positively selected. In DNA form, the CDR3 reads TGTGCCAGCAGTCGACCACAGGGTAATGGGGTCGGCGAGCAGTACTTC. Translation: CASSRPQGNGVGEQYF.